This T cell receptor beta chain stems from a study of technical replicates of blood from several donors. Clones were read by immunoSEQ multiplex PCR, and TCRdb kept only the in-frame ones, dropping some. The table includes 75,000 to 90,000 clones, 80% to 95% detected once. Sample: T cells isolated from PBMCs. This TCR came from a human donor in good health.

The CDR3 DNA is TGTGCCAGCTCACCCTCAAAAGCGGGCAGAGTCTACAATGAGCAGTTCTTC. The encoded protein is CASSPSKAGRVYNEQFF. V and J are TRBV18 and TRBJ2-1, with D tentatively TRBD2 (6 bases). The germline CDR1 and CDR2 sequences are KGHSH and LQKENI. This CDR3 is 17 amino acids long. V lost 3 bases and J 3 bases, leaving 18 bases between the germline ends.